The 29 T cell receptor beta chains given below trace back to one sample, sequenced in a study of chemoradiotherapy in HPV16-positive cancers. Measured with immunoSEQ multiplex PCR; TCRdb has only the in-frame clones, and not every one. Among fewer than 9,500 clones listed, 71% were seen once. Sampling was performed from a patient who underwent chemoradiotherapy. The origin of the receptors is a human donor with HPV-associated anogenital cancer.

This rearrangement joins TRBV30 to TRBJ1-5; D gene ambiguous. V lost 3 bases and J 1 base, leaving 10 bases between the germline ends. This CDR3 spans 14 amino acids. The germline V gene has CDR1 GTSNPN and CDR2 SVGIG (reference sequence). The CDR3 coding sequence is TGTGCCTGGAGCCGGAGATCAAGCAATCAGCCCCAGCATTTT. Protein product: CAWSRRSSNQPQHF. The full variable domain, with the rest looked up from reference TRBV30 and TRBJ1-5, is SQTIHQWPATLVQPVGSPLSLECTVEGTSNPNLYWYRQAAGRGLQLLFYSVGIGQISSEVPQNLSASRPQDRQFILSSKKLLLSDSGFYLCAWSRRSSNQPQHFGDGTRLSIL.

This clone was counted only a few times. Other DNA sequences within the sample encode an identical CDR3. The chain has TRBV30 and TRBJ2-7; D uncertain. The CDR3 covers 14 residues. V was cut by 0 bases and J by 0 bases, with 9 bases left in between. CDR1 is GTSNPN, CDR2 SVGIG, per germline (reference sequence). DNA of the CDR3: TGTGCCTGGAGTGTATTGGGCAACTCCTACGAGCAGTACTTC. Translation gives CAWSVLGNSYEQYF. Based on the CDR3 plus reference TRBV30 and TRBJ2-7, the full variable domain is SQTIHQWPATLVQPVGSPLSLECTVEGTSNPNLYWYRQAAGRGLQLLFYSVGIGQISSEVPQNLSASRPQDRQFILSSKKLLLSDSGFYLCAWSVLGNSYEQYFGPGTRLTVT.

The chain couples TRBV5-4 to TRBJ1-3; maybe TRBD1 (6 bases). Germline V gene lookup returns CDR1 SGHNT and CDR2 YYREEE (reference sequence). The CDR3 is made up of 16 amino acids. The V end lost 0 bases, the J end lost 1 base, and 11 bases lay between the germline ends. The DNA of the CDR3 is TGTGCCAGCAGCTTGGAGGGACATTCTTCTGGAAACACCATATATTTT. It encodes CASSLEGHSSGNTIYF.

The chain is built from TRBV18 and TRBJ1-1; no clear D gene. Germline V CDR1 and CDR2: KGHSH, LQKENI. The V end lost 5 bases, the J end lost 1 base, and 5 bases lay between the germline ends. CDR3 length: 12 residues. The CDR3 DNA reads TGTGCCAGCTCATTTTGGAACACTGAAGCTTTCTTT. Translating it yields CASSFWNTEAFF.

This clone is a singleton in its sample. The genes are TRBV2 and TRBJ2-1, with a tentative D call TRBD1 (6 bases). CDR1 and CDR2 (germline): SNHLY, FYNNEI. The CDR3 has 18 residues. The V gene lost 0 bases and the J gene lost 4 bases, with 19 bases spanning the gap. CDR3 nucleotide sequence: TGTGCCAGCAGTGAAGCGCTTTTAAAGGGGGTTCCATACAATGAGCAGTTCTTC. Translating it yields CASSEALLKGVPYNEQFF.

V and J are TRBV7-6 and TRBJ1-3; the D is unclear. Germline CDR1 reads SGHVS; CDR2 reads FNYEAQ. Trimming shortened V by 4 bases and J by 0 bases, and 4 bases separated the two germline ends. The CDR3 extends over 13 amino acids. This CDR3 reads CASSSYSGNTIYF. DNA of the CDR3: TGTGCCAGCAGCTCTTACTCTGGAAACACCATATATTTT.

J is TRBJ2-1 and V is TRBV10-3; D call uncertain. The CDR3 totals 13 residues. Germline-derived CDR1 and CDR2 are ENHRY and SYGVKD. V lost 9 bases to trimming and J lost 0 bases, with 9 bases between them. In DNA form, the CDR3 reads TGTGCCATAGCGCCTAACTCCTACAATGAGCAGTTCTTC. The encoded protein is CAIAPNSYNEQFF.

In DNA form, the CDR3 reads TGTGCCAGCAGCGCGTATTGGGGGGCTAGCACAGATACGCAGTATTTT. Its protein product is CASSAYWGASTDTQYF. V and J are TRBV5-6 and TRBJ2-3; possibly TRBD1 or TRBD2 for D (6 bases each). The CDR3 consists of 16 residues. Deletions cut 4 bases from V and 0 bases from J, with 15 bases between. Germline lookup yields CDR1 SGHDT and CDR2 YYEEEE.

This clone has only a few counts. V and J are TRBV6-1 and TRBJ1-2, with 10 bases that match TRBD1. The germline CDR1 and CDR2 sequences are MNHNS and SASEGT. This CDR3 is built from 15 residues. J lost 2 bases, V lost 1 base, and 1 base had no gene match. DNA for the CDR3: TGTGCCAGCAGTGAAGAGGGACAGGGGAACTATGGCTACACCTTC. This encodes CASSEEGQGNYGYTF.

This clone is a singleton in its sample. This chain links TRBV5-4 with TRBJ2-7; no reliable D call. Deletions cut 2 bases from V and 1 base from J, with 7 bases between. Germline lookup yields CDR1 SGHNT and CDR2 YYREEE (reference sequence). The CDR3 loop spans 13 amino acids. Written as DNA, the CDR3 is TGTGCCAGCAGCTTAGACCCATCCTACGAGCAGTACTTC. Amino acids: CASSLDPSYEQYF.

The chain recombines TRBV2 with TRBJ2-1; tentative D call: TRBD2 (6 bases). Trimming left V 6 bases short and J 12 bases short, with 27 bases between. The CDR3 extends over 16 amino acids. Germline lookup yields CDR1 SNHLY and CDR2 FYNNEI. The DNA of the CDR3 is TGTGCCAGCAGGGCAGACGAGGGCGGGTCAGTGGGGGGGCAGTTCTTC. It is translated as CASRADEGGSVGGQFF.

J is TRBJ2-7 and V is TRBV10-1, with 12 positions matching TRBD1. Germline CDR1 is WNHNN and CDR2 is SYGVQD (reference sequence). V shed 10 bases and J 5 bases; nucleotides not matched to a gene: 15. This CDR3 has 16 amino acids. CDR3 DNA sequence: TGCGCCAAGACCGGGACAGGGGGCCACCTTAGGAACGAGCAGTACTTC. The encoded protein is CAKTGTGGHLRNEQYF.

The CDR3: CASSVGTTVNTEAFF. The CDR3 DNA follows: TGTGCCAGCAGCGTAGGGACGACCGTGAACACTGAAGCTTTCTTT. The chain links TRBV9 to TRBJ1-1; D unresolved. V gave up 0 bases and J gave up 0 bases, with 9 bases separating them. The CDR3 totals 15 residues. Germline V gene lookup returns CDR1 SGDLS and CDR2 YYNGEE.

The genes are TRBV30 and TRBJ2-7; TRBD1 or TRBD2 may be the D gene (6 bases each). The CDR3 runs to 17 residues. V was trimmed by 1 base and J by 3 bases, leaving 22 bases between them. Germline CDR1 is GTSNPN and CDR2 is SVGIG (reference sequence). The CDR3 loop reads CAWSASFKGGKNYEQYF. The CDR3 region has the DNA TGTGCCTGGAGTGCATCATTTAAGGGGGGAAAGAACTACGAGCAGTACTTC. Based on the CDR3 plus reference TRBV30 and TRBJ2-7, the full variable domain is SQTIHQWPATLVQPVGSPLSLECTVEGTSNPNLYWYRQAAGRGLQLLFYSVGIGQISSEVPQNLSASRPQDRQFILSSKKLLLSDSGFYLCAWSASFKGGKNYEQYFGPGTRLTVT.

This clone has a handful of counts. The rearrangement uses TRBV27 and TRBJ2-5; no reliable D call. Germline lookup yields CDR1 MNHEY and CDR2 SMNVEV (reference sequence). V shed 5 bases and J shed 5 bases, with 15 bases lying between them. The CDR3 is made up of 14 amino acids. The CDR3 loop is CASSPQDSLETQYF. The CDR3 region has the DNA TGTGCCAGCAGTCCTCAGGATTCGTTGGAGACCCAGTACTTC.

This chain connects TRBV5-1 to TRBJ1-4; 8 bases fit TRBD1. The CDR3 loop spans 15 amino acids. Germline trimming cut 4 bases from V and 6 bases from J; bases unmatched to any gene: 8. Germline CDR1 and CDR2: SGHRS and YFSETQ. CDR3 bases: TGCGCCAGCAGCGCCGGACAGGGTAATTATGAAAAACTGTTTTTT. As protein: CASSAGQGNYEKLFF.

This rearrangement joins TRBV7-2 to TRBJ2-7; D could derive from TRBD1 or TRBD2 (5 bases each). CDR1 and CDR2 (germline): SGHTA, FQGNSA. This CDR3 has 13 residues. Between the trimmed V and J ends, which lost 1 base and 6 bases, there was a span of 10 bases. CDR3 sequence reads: CASSLVSGTEQYF. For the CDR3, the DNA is TGTGCCAGCAGCTTAGTTTCAGGGACCGAGCAGTACTTC.

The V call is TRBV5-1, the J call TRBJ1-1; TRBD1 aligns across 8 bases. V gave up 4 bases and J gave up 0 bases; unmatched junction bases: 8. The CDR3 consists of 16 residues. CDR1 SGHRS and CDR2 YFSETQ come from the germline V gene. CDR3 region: CASSPQGVGMNTEAFF. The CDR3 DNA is TGCGCCAGCAGCCCACAGGGGGTGGGAATGAACACTGAAGCTTTCTTT.

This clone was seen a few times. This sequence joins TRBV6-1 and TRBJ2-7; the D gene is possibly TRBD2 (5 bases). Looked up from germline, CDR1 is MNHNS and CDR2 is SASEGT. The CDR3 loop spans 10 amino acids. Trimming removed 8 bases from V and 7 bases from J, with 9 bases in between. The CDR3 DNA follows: TGTGCCAGCGGAGGAGGTGAGCAGTACTTC. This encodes CASGGGEQYF.

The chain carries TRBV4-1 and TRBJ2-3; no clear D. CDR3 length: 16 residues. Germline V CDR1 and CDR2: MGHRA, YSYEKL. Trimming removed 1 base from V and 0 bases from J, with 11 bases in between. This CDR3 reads CASSQGNSHSTDTQYF. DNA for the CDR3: TGCGCCAGCAGCCAAGGGAACAGCCATAGCACAGATACGCAGTATTTT.

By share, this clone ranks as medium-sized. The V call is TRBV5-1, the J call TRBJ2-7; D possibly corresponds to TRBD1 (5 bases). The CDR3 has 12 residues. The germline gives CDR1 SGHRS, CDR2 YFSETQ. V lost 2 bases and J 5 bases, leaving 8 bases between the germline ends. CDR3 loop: CASSFSGNEQYF. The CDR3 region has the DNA TGCGCCAGCAGCTTCTCAGGGAACGAGCAGTACTTC.

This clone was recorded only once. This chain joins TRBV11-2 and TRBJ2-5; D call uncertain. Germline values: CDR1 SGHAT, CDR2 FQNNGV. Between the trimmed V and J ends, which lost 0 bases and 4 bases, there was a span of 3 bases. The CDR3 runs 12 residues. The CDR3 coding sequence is TGTGCCAGCAGCTTAGATGGAGAGACCCAGTACTTC. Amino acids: CASSLDGETQYF. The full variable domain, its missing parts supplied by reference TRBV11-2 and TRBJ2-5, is EAGVAQSPRYKIIEKRQSVAFWCNPISGHATLYWYQQILGQGPKLLIQFQNNGVVDDSQLPKDRFSAERLKGVDSTLKIQPAKLEDSAVYLCASSLDGETQYFGPGTRLLVL.

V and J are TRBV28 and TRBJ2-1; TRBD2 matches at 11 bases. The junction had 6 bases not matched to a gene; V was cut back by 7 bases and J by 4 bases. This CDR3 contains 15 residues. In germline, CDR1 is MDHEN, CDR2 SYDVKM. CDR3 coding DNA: TGTGCCAGCACCCAACTAGCGGGGGATTACAATGAGCAGTTCTTC. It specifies CASTQLAGDYNEQFF.

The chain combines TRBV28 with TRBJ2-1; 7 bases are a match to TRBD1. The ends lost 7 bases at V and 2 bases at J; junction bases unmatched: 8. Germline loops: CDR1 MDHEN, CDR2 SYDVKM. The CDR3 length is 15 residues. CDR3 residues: CASTPGQYPYNEQFF. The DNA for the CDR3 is TGTGCCAGCACTCCGGGACAGTACCCCTACAATGAGCAGTTCTTC. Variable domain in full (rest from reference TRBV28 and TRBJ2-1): DVKVTQSSRYLVKRTGEKVFLECVQDMDHENMFWYRQDPGLGLRLIYFSYDVKMKEKGDIPEGYSVSREKKERFSLILESASTNQTSMYLCASTPGQYPYNEQFFGPGTRLTVL.

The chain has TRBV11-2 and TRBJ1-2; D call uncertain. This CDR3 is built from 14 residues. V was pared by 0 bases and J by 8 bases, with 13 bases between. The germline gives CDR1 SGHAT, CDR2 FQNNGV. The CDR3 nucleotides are TGTGCCAGCAGCTTAGATAATTGGGCTGGCGGCTACACCTTC. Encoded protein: CASSLDNWAGGYTF. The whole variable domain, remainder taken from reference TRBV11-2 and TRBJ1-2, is EAGVAQSPRYKIIEKRQSVAFWCNPISGHATLYWYQQILGQGPKLLIQFQNNGVVDDSQLPKDRFSAERLKGVDSTLKIQPAKLEDSAVYLCASSLDNWAGGYTFGSGTRLTVV.

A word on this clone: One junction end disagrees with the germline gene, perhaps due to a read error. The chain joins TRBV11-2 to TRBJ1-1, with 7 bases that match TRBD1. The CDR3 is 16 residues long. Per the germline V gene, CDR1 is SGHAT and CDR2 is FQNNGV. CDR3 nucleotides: TGTGCCAGCAGCTTCCTCTCAGGGGGGGTGAAGACTGAAGCTTTCTTT. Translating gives CASSFLSGGVKTEAFF.

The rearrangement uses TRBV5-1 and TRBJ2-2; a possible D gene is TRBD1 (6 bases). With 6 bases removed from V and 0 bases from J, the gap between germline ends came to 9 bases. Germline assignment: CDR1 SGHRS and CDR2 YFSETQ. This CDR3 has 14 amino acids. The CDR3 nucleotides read TGCGCCAGCACGGACAGATCGAACACCGGGGAGCTGTTTTTT. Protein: CASTDRSNTGELFF.

The CDR3 region is CASSEGSGGQDEQFF. The CDR3 DNA reads as TGTGCCAGCAGTGAAGGGAGCGGGGGGCAGGATGAGCAGTTCTTC. This chain links TRBV6-1 with TRBJ2-1; 9 positions match TRBD2. Germline V gene data show CDR1 as MNHNS and CDR2 as SASEGT. Losses at the gene ends were 1 base for V and 8 bases for J; bases not matched to a gene: 6. The CDR3 is made up of 15 amino acids.

The CDR3 region is CASMRRGVMNSPLHF. The DNA for the CDR3 is TGTGCCAGTATGAGACGAGGGGTTATGAATTCACCCCTCCACTTT. The chain combines TRBV6-5 with TRBJ1-6; a weak D match, TRBD1 (5 bases). The CDR3 has 15 residues. Trimming took off 9 bases at V and 7 bases at J, with 19 bases between the two ends. Looked up from germline, CDR1 is MNHEY and CDR2 is SVGAGI.